Included here is one T cell receptor (beta chain) sequence, with context. Antigen specificity is unknown. The CDR3 contains 14 residues. The germline CDR1 and CDR2 sequences are LNHDA and SQIVND (reference sequence). The junction had 2 bases not matched to a gene; V was cut back by 4 bases and J by 5 bases. This sample stems from a study of cytomegalovirus exposure and HLA in healthy donors. Turning to the study itself: The roughly 700 first-cohort repertoires shared a platform with the 120 validation repertoires, as reported in a later analysis.

Here immunoSEQ multiplex PCR was the method, and the copy in TCRdb shows in-frame clones only, minus some. The sample carries 150,000 to 200,000 clones, 80% to 85% recorded once. The donors belonged to the roughly 130-subject validation cohort, separate from the roughly 700-subject first cohort. The study, taken as a whole, reports: Roughly 170 TCR beta chains were listed as cytomegalovirus-associated.

The specimen sequenced was PBMCs. This clonotype originated in a woman aged 18-29 years in good health and CMV-seropositive. The V call is TRBV19, the J call TRBJ2-1; 10 nucleotides line up with TRBD2. The CDR3 nucleotides are TGTGCCAGTAGTAGGCTAGCGGGGGACAATGAGCAGTTCTTC. This sequence encodes CASSRLAGDNEQFF.